This T cell receptor beta chain was captured in a study of shared clonotypes between healthy human individuals. CDR3 size: 16 residues. With V trimmed by 4 bases and J by 4 bases, 10 bases remained unmatched. Per germline, CDR1 SGHNT and CDR2 YYREEE (reference sequence). Around 31,000 T cell genomes, or roughly 320 ng DNA, went into unsorted PBMC replicate PCRs. The sequenced material, unsorted PBMC DNA, was run on ten immunoSEQ deep assay plates. Authors' data handling: ImmunoSEQ sequences covered only the junction and lacked quality scores; filtering therefore differed. Sequencing used immunoSEQ multiplex PCR; TCRdb keeps in-frame clones, though not all of them. V, J and clone size are taken as reported in that table, and D and trimming were inferred from the DNA itself. The data contain 490,000 or so clones, around three quarters of them singletons. The donors, all of them Caucasian adults, lived in Nashville, Tennessee.

The source material was PBMCs. The receptor's source is a woman in her thirties or forties in good health. Some clones in this sample may be carry-over from other donors' samples. The J gene is TRBJ2-2, the V gene TRBV5-4; 7 positions match TRBD1. For the CDR3, the DNA is TGTGCCAGCAGCCTCCCGGGACAGCGAACCACCGGGGAGCTGTTTTTT. Translation: CASSLPGQRTTGELFF.